The entry that follows covers one TCR beta chain sequence. In germline, CDR1 is ENHRY, CDR2 SYGVKD. This CDR3 region has 14 residues. The ends lost 4 bases at V and 6 bases at J; junction bases unmatched: 9. This sample stems from a study of blood T cell repertoires in COVID-19. About the research overall: Specimens from acute and convalescent COVID-19 originated in the United States, Italy and Spain.

Only in-frame clones appear in the TCRdb table, and some are missing; sequencing was by immunoSEQ multiplex PCR. Here the sample spans under 250,000 clones, 65% to 90% being singletons. This clonotype originated in a man aged 45 to 65 with COVID-19, enrolled during active disease. The rearrangement joins TRBV10-3 to TRBJ2-7; 7 nucleotides match TRBD1. The sample taken for sequencing was peripheral blood. The CDR3: CAISVEGAEFEQYF. As DNA, the CDR3 is TGTGCCATCAGTGTTGAGGGGGCTGAATTCGAGCAGTACTTC.